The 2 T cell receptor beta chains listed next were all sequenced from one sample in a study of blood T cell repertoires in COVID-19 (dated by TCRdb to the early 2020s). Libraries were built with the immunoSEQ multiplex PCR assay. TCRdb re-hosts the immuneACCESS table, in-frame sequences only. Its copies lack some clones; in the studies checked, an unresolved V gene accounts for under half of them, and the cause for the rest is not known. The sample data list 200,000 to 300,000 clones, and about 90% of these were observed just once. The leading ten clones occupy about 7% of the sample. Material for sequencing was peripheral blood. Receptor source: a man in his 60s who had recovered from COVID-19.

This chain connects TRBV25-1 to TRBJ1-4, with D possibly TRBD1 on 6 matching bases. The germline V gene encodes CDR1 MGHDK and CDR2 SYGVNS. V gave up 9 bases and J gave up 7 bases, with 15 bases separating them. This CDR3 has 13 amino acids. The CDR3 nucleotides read TGTGCCAGTAAACCGGGGGGCGGTGAAAAACTGTTTTTT. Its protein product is CASKPGGGEKLFF. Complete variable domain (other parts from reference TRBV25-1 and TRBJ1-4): EADIYQTPRYLVIGTGKKITLECSQTMGHDKMYWYQQDPGMELHLIHYSYGVNSTEKGDLSSESTVSRIRTEHFPLTLESARPSHTSQYLCASKPGGGEKLFFGSGTQLSVL.

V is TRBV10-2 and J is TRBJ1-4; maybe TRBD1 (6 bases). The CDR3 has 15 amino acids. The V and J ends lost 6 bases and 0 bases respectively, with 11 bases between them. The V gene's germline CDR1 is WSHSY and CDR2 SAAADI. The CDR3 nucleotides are TGCGCCAGCAGGGACAGCTACTCAACTAATGAAAAACTGTTTTTT. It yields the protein CASRDSYSTNEKLFF.